These 9 T cell receptor beta chains were all obtained from the same sample, sequenced in a study of response to subunit inactivated influenza vaccine. TCRdb re-analysed the RT-PCR reads in MiXCR, keeping a single row per CDR3 protein. There are 400,000 to 650,000 distinct CDR3 sequences in the sample; around 7.9% occur only once, and roughly 13% lies in the top ten. Material: PBMCs from blood, obtained roughly 24 months after vaccination. Receptors were obtained from a man in his fifties or sixties who received an inactivated influenza vaccine.

This chain joins TRBV12-3 or TRBV12-4 and TRBJ2-1, with 8 positions matching TRBD1. The ends lost 6 bases at V and 0 bases at J; junction bases unmatched: 10. The CDR3 runs to 17 residues. As DNA, the CDR3 is TGTGCCAGCAGCCGTCCCGGGACAGGTAGCTCCTACAATGAGCAGTTCTTC. Its protein product is CASSRPGTGSSYNEQFF.

This clonotype was seen many times. The V call is TRBV7-2, the J call TRBJ2-3; D possibly corresponds to TRBD2 (6 bases). The CDR3 is 16 residues long. Per germline, CDR1 SGHTA and CDR2 FQGNSA. Trimming took off 2 bases at V and 1 base at J, with 13 bases between the two ends. CDR3 loop: CASSLWGRTRTDTQYF. The CDR3 DNA follows: TGTGCCAGCAGCTTATGGGGGAGGACCCGCACAGATACGCAGTATTTT.

V gene TRBV5-1 combines with J gene TRBJ2-7, with TRBD2 identical over 14 bases. V dropped 4 bases and J dropped 0; count of bases not matched to a gene: 12. Per the germline V gene, CDR1 is SGHRS and CDR2 is YFSETQ. This CDR3 comprises 19 residues. This CDR3 reads CASSLNSGTSGSFSYEQYF. The CDR3 coding sequence is TGCGCCAGCAGCCTTAACTCCGGGACTAGCGGGAGCTTCTCCTACGAGCAGTACTTC.

This clonotype occurred many times. The gene calls are TRBV10-3 and TRBJ2-1; 9 bases map to TRBD2. Germline V gene data show CDR1 as ENHRY and CDR2 as SYGVKD. The CDR3 extends over 15 amino acids. Trimming cost V 3 bases and J 5 bases; bases outside gene matches: 5. CDR3 protein: CAISDSLAGNNEQFF. Here the CDR3 DNA reads TGTGCCATCAGTGACTCTCTAGCGGGGAACAATGAGCAGTTCTTC.

This clonotype appeared a few times. The chain combines TRBV20-1 with TRBJ2-3; 7 nucleotides agree with TRBD2. The CDR3 has 14 residues. Germline lookup yields CDR1 DFQATT and CDR2 SNEGSKA (reference sequence). CDR3 protein: CSQSRGGSGDTQYF. Here the CDR3 DNA reads TGCAGCCAGTCCCGCGGGGGTTCAGGGGATACGCAGTATTTT.

This clonotype was counted ten times or more. CDR3 sequence (DNA): TGCAGTGCTAGAGATCGGGGCGTATCGGGCAATGAGCAGTTCTTC. Amino acids: CSARDRGVSGNEQFF. The J gene is TRBJ2-1, the V gene TRBV20-1, with D perhaps given as TRBD1 or TRBD2 (5 bases each). CDR3 length: 15 residues. V was clipped by 0 bases and J by 6 bases, with 15 bases between them. Germline values: CDR1 DFQATT, CDR2 SNEGSKA (reference sequence).

This clonotype was seen at least ten times. This chain links TRBV4-3 with TRBJ1-5; D ambiguous. Germline V gives CDR1 LGHNA, CDR2 YSLEER. V was shortened by 1 base and J by 6 bases, with 10 bases between the two germline ends. The CDR3 has 14 residues. CDR3 DNA sequence: TGCGCCAGCAGCCAAGTCTGGGAGGGTCAGCCCCAGCATTTT. Amino acid sequence: CASSQVWEGQPQHF.

The chain links TRBV4-3 to TRBJ2-5; D tentatively fits TRBD1 or TRBD2 (6 bases each). Looked up from germline, CDR1 is LGHNA and CDR2 is YSLEER. The CDR3 runs to 17 residues. The V gene lost 1 base and the J gene lost 5 bases, with 20 bases spanning the gap. The CDR3 reads CASSQAFLTGAGETQYF. CDR3 coding DNA: TGCGCCAGCAGCCAAGCATTCTTGACAGGCGCGGGGGAGACCCAGTACTTC.

This clonotype has more than one count but fewer than ten. The gene calls are TRBV4-3 and TRBJ1-1; D is unresolved. Germline V lookup: CDR1 LGHNA, CDR2 YSLEER. The CDR3 consists of 15 residues. V was cut by 1 base and J by 4 bases, with 13 bases left in between. DNA for the CDR3: TGCGCCAGCAGCCAAGGATCCGCAGGTCGCACTGAAGCTTTCTTT. It codes for CASSQGSAGRTEAFF.